The rows below give T cell receptor beta chains drawn from one sample of a study of cytomegalovirus exposure and HLA in healthy donors. Profiling relied on immunoSEQ multiplex PCR, and the TCRdb table lists in-frame clones only, not all of them. There are roughly 120,000 clones in the sample; about 64% occur only once, and roughly 8.3% lies in the top ten. The sample comprised PBMCs. The receptor set was obtained from a man younger than 35 in good health and CMV-seropositive. Each CDR3 is given without its conserved first and last residue.

J gene	V gene	CDR3 protein
TRBJ1-1	TRBV27	ASSSRLTEAF
TRBJ1-1	TRBV29-1	SVEDRGETEAF
TRBJ2-1	TRBV7-2	ASSLSPLSGGARYNEQF
TRBJ2-7	TRBV19	ASSIGQGSYEQY
TRBJ1-2	TRBV9	ASSPGQENYGYT
TRBJ1-6	TRBV7-9	ASSLTAGGSPLH
TRBJ2-2	TRBV5-5	ASSLRRDRVTGELF
TRBJ1-1	TRBV11-3	ASSQLPGPEAF
TRBJ1-2	TRBV28	ASSSRTGGSANYGYT
TRBJ2-1	TRBV6-1	ASRAGGNEQF
TRBJ2-7	TRBV18	ASSPVLAGGIEYEQY
TRBJ2-5	TRBV5-4	ASSLGGIETQY
TRBJ2-1	TRBV13	ASSPGGVSGGPGEQF
TRBJ2-7	TRBV7-9	ASSLAGTGDSEQY
TRBJ1-4	TRBV5-4	ASSSGQNEKLF
TRBJ1-1	TRBV5-1	ASSFREGNTEAF
TRBJ1-1	TRBV15	ATSREASRGEAF
TRBJ1-5	TRBV6-1	ASSGSQGHQPQH
TRBJ2-1	TRBV7-9	ASSLALNEQF
TRBJ2-3	TRBV6-4	ASSDSTSGGADTQY
TRBJ1-2	TRBV2	AKTPDRAYGYT
TRBJ1-2	TRBV6-5	ASSYASAHYGYT
TRBJ2-6	TRBV28	ASSLRVASGANVLT
TRBJ1-6	TRBV5-1	ASSAYRGRDSPLH
TRBJ1-4	TRBV28	ASSLGFLGRGNEKLF
TRBJ1-1	TRBV7-2	ASSLIWHRGRYTEAF
TRBJ1-2	TRBV7-9	ASSLVSVQIGYT
TRBJ1-2	TRBV6-6	ASSTTGSGYT
TRBJ1-2	TRBV27	ASRTRTGGVSHYGYT
TRBJ1-6	TRBV6-5	ASSPPTGRGSPLH
TRBJ1-5	TRBV6-1	ASSAQDRGNQPQH
TRBJ2-7	TRBV7-7	ASSLGESGEQY
TRBJ2-1	TRBV5-4	ASSEANYNEQF
TRBJ2-2	TRBV5-1	ASSLTRQNTGELF
TRBJ1-4	TRBV6-6	ASSYLTATNEKLF
TRBJ1-2	TRBV6-5	ASSYSRTGVVGYT
TRBJ2-1	TRBV6-6	ASSPLAGGLYNEQF
TRBJ2-5	TRBV9	ASSARSREGSETQY
TRBJ2-5	TRBV6-5	ASRVTGGRQETQY
TRBJ2-7	TRBV7-6	ASSLTQVSYEQY
TRBJ2-1	TRBV12-5	ASGTIDTSAGNEQF
TRBJ2-1	TRBV7-9	ASSLGLAGASYNEQF
TRBJ2-3	TRBV27	ASSFYRGPLTDTQY
TRBJ1-1	TRBV6-5	ASIRAGRGTEAF
TRBJ1-5	TRBV28	ASRTPRRDGPSKYSNQPQH
TRBJ2-6	TRBV28	ASSIRGSGANVLT
TRBJ1-3	TRBV5-6	ASRPTGAGNTIY
TRBJ2-7	TRBV6-5	ASIYPGVAYEQY
TRBJ1-6	TRBV6-5	ASSGRDRDASPLH
TRBJ2-7	TRBV28	ASNLQGRSYEQY
TRBJ1-6	TRBV10-3	AIRLGGDGNSPLH
TRBJ1-1	TRBV28	ASRGRGSGTAEAF
TRBJ1-1	TRBV10-1	ASSEFGGATEAF
TRBJ1-2	TRBV27	TSSPQDRNYGYT
TRBJ1-1	TRBV28	ASSLGGSMNTEAF
TRBJ2-3	TRBV5-6	ASSWSPDTQY
TRBJ1-4	TRBV28	ASLAGGVGEKLF
TRBJ2-1	TRBV2	ASSSGLAQF